This TCR beta chain was documented in a study of CD8 T cells in Susac syndrome. Reverse transcription used roughly 0.45 to 1 ug RNA and random hexamers. Coverage of TCR beta CDR3 amplification by immunoSEQ multiplex PCR extended to 54 Vbeta and 13 Jbeta. MiXCR was run by TCRdb on the immunoSEQ multiplex PCR reads, yielding one entry per CDR3 protein. The sample contains about 180,000 distinct CDR3 sequences, 85% to 95% of which appear only once. With 0 bases removed from V and 5 bases from J, the gap between germline ends came to 11 bases. This CDR3 is 14 amino acids long. From germline, CDR1 is MGHRA and CDR2 YSYEKL. The CD8+ and CD4+ T cells were isolated magnetically using a negative isolation approach, whereas the TEMRA cells were enriched by FACS.

The sequence was obtained from a human donor with Susac syndrome. The V and J genes are TRBV4-1 and TRBJ2-7, with D unresolved. The specimen sequenced was CD4+ T cells from PBMCs. This chain's CDR3 is CASSQDRLRHEQYF. The DNA of the CDR3 is TGCGCCAGCAGCCAAGATCGACTGCGGCACGAGCAGTACTTC.